This paragraph reports one TCR beta chain. The antigen remains unidentified. The sample is drawn from a study of OX40 agonist ivuxolimab in advanced cancers. Study context: Those enrolled were less than 85% male, with a mean age of about 60 years and ages from 23 to 79. Study conclusions and caveats: Determination of antigen specificity was not performed for the expanded peripheral T cells.

Generated by immunoSEQ multiplex PCR, the TCRdb table keeps only in-frame clones and is missing some. The repertoire holds 9,000 to 13,000 clones, over 80% seen once, with roughly 15% in the top ten. This CDR3 comprises 13 residues. CDR1 and CDR2 (germline): SGHKS, YYEKEE (reference sequence). Losses at the gene ends were 1 base for V and 9 bases for J; bases not matched to a gene: 4. This receptor was obtained from an adult with an advanced solid tumor such as melanoma, head and neck, liver or kidney cancer. The chain has TRBV5-5 and TRBJ2-1; 7 bases align to TRBD2. The sequenced sample was CD4+ or CD8+ T cells sorted from blood, obtained in a trial of the OX40 agonist ivuxolimab. CDR3 in amino acids: CASSLRSGIEQFF. The CDR3, as DNA: TGTGCCAGCAGCTTGAGGAGCGGGATTGAGCAGTTCTTC.